This T cell receptor (beta chain) was sequenced for a study of blood T cell repertoires in COVID-19. Study in general: Samples came from the United States, Italy and Spain, spanning acute and convalescent COVID-19.

Participants came from some 26 US areas, aged roughly 18 to 95 years. Two consecutive negative NP/OP PCR tests, clearance, or resolved symptoms defined Cohort 3 recovery. Germline CDR1 reads SGHRS; CDR2 reads YFSETQ. The CDR3 contains 17 residues. Trimming pared 4 bases from V and 2 bases from J, leaving 22 bases between. This clone was counted once. The method was immunoSEQ multiplex PCR; TCRdb's version includes in-frame clones alone and lacks a portion of them. Among around 380,000 clones, about 89% were seen once, and the ten largest hold 1.3%. The sample taken for sequencing was PBMCs or T cells enriched from blood (not recorded which). This chain joins TRBV5-1 and TRBJ2-7, with a possible D match to TRBD2 (5 bases). The receptor's source is a man aged 25-45 years who had recovered from COVID-19. CDR3 coding DNA: TGCGCCAGCAGCGGGTCCCTTAGCGAGGGATTCGCCTACGAGCAGTACTTC. It codes for CASSGSLSEGFAYEQYF.